In this sample, the clone carrying this TCR beta chain turned up many times. Germline CDR1 and CDR2: SGHDT and YYEEEE. The CDR3 sequence is 13 residues long. V was cut by 5 bases and J by 9 bases, with 15 bases left in between. The data were obtained in a study of T-cell reconstitution after alpha-beta-depleted transplantation in children. Library preparation (for TCRbeta) was performed with unique molecular identifiers. MiXCR was run by TCRdb on the PCR reads, yielding one entry per CDR3 protein. The table lists 170,000 or so distinct CDR3 sequences, about 6.8% of them singletons. The TCR sequence derives from a human donor who donated a stem cell graft to a child with Wiskott-Aldrich syndrome. The V gene is TRBV5-6, the J gene TRBJ2-1, with a possible D match to TRBD1 (6 bases). Sequencing was performed on PBMCs from the stem cell graft donor, taken from the stem cell graft. CDR3 in DNA: TGTGCCAGCAGTTCCGACGAGGGGGTTGAGCAGTTCTTC. Protein sequence: CASSSDEGVEQFF.